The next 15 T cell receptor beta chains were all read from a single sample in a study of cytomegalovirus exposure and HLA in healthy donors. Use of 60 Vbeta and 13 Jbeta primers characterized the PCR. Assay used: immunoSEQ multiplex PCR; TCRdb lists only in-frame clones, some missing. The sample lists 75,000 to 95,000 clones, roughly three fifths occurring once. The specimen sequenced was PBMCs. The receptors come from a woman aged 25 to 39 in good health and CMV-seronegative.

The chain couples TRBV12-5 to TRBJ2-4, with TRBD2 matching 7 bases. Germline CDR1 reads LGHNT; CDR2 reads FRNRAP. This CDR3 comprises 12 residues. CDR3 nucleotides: TGTGCCGCGGGGGAGCAGGTAAACATTCAGTACTTC. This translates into CAAGEQVNIQYF.

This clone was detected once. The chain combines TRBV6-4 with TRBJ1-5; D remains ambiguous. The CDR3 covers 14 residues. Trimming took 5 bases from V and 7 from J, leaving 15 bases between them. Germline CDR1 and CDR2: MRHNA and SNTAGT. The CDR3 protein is CASSREEGSQPQHF. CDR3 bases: TGTGCCAGCAGTCGGGAAGAGGGAAGCCAGCCCCAGCATTTT.

CDR3 DNA sequence: TGTGCCAGCAGCTTAGCTGGGAGGGCCATGGGGGATACGCAGTATTTT. Its translation is CASSLAGRAMGDTQYF. The rearrangement joins TRBV7-2 to TRBJ2-3, with 7 bases identical to TRBD2. The V gene's germline CDR1 is SGHTA and CDR2 FQGNSA. The junction had 9 bases not matched to a gene; V was cut back by 0 bases and J by 6 bases. The CDR3 is 16 amino acids.

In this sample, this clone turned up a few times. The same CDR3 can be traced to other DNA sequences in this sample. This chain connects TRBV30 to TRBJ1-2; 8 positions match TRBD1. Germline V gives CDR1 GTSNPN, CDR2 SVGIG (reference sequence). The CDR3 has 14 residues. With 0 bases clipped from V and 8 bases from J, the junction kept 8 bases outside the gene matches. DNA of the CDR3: TGTGCCTGGAGTGTACGACAGGGGATGGAGGGCTACACCTTC. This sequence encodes CAWSVRQGMEGYTF.

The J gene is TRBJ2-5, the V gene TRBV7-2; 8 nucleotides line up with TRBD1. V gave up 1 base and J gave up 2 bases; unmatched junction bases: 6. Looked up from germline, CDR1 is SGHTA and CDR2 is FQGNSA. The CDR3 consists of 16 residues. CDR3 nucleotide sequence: TGTGCCAGCAGCTTAGGCGTTGGACAGGGACAAGAGACCCAGTACTTC. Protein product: CASSLGVGQGQETQYF. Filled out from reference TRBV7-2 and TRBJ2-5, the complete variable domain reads GAGVSQSPSNKVTEKGKDVELRCDPISGHTALYWYRQSLGQGLEFLIYFQGNSAPDKSGLPSDRFSAERTGGSVSTLTIQRTQQEDSAVYLCASSLGVGQGQETQYFGPGTRLLVL.

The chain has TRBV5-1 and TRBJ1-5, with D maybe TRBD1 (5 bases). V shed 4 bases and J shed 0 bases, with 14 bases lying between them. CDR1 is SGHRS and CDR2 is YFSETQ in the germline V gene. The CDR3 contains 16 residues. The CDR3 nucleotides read TGCGCCAGCAGCCCGGAGGGGCTCAATAGCAATCAGCCCCAGCATTTT. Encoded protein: CASSPEGLNSNQPQHF.

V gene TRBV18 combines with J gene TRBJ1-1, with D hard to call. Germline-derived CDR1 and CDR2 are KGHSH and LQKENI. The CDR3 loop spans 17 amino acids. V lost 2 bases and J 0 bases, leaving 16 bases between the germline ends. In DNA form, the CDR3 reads TGTGCCAGCTCACCAAGGGCCCTAACGGGAATGAACACTGAAGCTTTCTTT. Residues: CASSPRALTGMNTEAFF.

DNA for the CDR3: TGCGCCAGCAGTTTCTCCCCGACTAGGGCTGGAAACACCATATATTTT. Its protein is CASSFSPTRAGNTIYF. The J gene is TRBJ1-3, the V gene TRBV5-1; D gene uncertain. This CDR3 contains 16 residues. The V end lost 5 bases, the J end lost 2 bases, and 17 bases lay between the germline ends. Germline V gene sequence: CDR1 SGHRS, CDR2 YFSETQ.

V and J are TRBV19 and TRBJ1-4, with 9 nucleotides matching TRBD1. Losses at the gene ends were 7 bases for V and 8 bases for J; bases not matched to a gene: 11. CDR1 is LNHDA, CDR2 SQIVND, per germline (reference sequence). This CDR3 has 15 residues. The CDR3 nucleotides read TGTGCCAGTACCAGTACCGGGACAGGGTGGGAAAAACTGTTTTTT. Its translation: CASTSTGTGWEKLFF. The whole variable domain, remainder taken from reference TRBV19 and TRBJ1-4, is DGGITQSPKYLFRKEGQNVTLSCEQNLNHDAMYWYRQDPGQGLRLIYYSQIVNDFQKGDIAEGYSVSREKKESFPLTVTSAQKNPTAFYLCASTSTGTGWEKLFFGSGTQLSVL.

CDR3 sequence reads: CASARVGDNEQFF. Here the CDR3 DNA reads TGTGCCAGCGCCCGCGTCGGGGACAATGAGCAGTTCTTC. The chain recombines TRBV7-3 with TRBJ2-1; TRBD2 might be the D (5 bases). Germline lookup yields CDR1 SGHTA and CDR2 FQGTGA. V lost 8 bases to trimming and J lost 5 bases, with 13 bases between them. The CDR3 is 13 residues long.

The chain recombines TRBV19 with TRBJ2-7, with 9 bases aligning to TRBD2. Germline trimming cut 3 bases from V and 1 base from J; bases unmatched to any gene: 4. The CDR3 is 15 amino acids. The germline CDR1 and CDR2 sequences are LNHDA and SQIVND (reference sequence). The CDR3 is CASSIRAGGSYEQYF. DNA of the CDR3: TGTGCCAGTAGTATCCGAGCGGGGGGATCCTACGAGCAGTACTTC.

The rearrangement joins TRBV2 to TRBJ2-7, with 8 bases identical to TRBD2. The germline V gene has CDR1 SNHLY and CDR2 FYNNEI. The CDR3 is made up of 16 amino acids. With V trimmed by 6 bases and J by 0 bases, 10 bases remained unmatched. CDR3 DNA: TGTGCCAGCAGGGGGTGGTCTAGCGGGTTCTCCTACGAGCAGTACTTC. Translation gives CASRGWSSGFSYEQYF. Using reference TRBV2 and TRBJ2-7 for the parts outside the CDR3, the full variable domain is EPEVTQTPSHQVTQMGQEVILRCVPISNHLYFYWYRQILGQKVEFLVSFYNNEISEKSEIFDDQFSVERPDGSNFTLKIRSTKLEDSAMYFCASRGWSSGFSYEQYFGPGTRLTVT.

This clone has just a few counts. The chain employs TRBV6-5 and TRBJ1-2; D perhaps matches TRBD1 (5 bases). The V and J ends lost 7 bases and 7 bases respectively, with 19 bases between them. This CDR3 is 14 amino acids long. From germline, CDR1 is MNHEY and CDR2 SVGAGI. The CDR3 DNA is TGTGCCAGCATGGATCCCAGGGTTTTCGGTGGCTACACCTTC. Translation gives CASMDPRVFGGYTF.

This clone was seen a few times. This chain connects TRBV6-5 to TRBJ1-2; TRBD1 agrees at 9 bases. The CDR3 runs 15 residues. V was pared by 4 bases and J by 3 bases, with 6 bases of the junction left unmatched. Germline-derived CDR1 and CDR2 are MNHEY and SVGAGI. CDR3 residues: CASSSTGQGDYGYTF. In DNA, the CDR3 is TGTGCCAGCAGTTCGACGGGACAGGGAGACTATGGCTACACCTTC.

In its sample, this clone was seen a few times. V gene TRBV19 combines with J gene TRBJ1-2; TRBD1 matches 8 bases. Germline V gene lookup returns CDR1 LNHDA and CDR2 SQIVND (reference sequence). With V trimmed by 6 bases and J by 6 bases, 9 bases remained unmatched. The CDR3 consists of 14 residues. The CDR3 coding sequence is TGTGCCAGTAGGCCAACAGGGGGTCGTGATGGCTACACCTTC. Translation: CASRPTGGRDGYTF.